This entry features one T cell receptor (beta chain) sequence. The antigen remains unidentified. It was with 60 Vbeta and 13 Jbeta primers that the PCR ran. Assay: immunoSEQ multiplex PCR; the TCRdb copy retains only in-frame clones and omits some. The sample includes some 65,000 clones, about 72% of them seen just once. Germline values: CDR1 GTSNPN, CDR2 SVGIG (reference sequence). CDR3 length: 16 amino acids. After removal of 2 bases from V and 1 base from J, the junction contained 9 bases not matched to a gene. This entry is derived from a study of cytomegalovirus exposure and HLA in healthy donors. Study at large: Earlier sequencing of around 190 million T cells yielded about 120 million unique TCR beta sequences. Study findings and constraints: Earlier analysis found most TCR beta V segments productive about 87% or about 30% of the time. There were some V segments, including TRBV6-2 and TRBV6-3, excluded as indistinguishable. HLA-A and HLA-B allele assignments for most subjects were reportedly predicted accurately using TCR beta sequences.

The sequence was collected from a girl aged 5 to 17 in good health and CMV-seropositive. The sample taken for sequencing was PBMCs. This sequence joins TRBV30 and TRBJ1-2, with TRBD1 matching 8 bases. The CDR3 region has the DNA TGTGCCTGGAGTTATAGGACAGGGAGATTTAACTATGGCTACACCTTC. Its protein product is CAWSYRTGRFNYGYTF.